The clone carrying this T cell receptor beta chain was observed many times. Its antigen is still unknown. The record originates from a study of neurological immune-mediated disorders. General study points: None of the CDR3 amino acid sequences of expanded clones recurred across subjects, suggesting private repertoires in all groups.

The CDR3 sequence is 15 residues long. V was shortened by 7 bases and J by 4 bases, with 17 bases between the two germline ends. Per the germline V gene, CDR1 is MDHEN and CDR2 is SYDVKM. cDNA synthesis was performed by 5'RACE with 10-nucleotide random UMIs. Using its own MiXCR run on the 5' RACE reads, TCRdb lists one record per CDR3 protein. The repertoire holds about 80,000 distinct CDR3 sequences, with about 9.4% as singletons. The sequenced material came from PBMCs. The origin of this receptor is a man in his fifties in good health. V and J are TRBV28 and TRBJ1-5; D is perhaps TRBD1 (6 bases). The DNA of the CDR3 is TGTGCCAGCAATACGATGACAGGCCCAAATCAGCCCCAGCATTTT. Translating gives CASNTMTGPNQPQHF.